A single sample is the source of the 5 T cell receptor beta chains below, sequenced in a study of siplizumab effects on memory and regulatory T cells. TCRdb keeps only in-frame clones here, not all; method: immunoSEQ multiplex PCR. This sample yields roughly 60,000 clones, of which 96% are seen a single time; about 0.091% belongs to the top ten. Specimen: naive CD8+ T cells sorted from blood. The receptor set was obtained from a human donor in good health.

In nucleotides, the CDR3 is TGTGCCAGCAGCGCCCTAGGGGGGGCCACAGATACGCAGTATTTT. Translation gives CASSALGGATDTQYF. J is TRBJ2-3 and V is TRBV9, with D perhaps matching TRBD2 (7 bases). The germline V gene encodes CDR1 SGDLS and CDR2 YYNGEE. V lost 3 bases, J lost 2 bases, and 13 bases lay in between. The length of the CDR3 is 15 residues.

The chain employs TRBV13 and TRBJ2-5, with D unclear. CDR1 is PRHDT and CDR2 is FYEKMQ in the germline V gene (reference sequence). The ends were cut back, 2 bases at V and 5 bases at J, with 15 bases in the middle. The CDR3 is 15 residues long. The CDR3 region is CASSLWAVHRETQYF. As DNA, the CDR3 is TGTGCCAGCAGCTTATGGGCAGTGCATCGGGAGACCCAGTACTTC.

The rearrangement joins TRBV4-1 to TRBJ2-3, with no clear D. Per germline, CDR1 MGHRA and CDR2 YSYEKL. This CDR3 spans 15 amino acids. The germline V and J ends were trimmed by 1 base and 0 bases, with 8 bases remaining between them. CDR3 in amino acids: CASSQVTSSTDTQYF. For the CDR3, the DNA is TGCGCCAGCAGCCAAGTGACCTCTAGCACAGATACGCAGTATTTT.

The CDR3 DNA reads as TGTGCCAGCAGCGTCTCCATAGCGGGGGGGATTAATGAGCAGTTCTTC. Translation: CASSVSIAGGINEQFF. The rearrangement joins TRBV9 to TRBJ2-1; 11 bases are a match to TRBD2. The trim removed 2 bases at V and 7 bases at J, leaving 8 bases unmatched. This CDR3 is built from 16 residues. CDR1 and CDR2 from the germline V gene are SGDLS and YYNGEE.

The V call is TRBV7-9, the J call TRBJ2-3; TRBD1 is a possible D gene (6 bases). The V gene's germline CDR1 is SEHNR and CDR2 FQNEAQ (reference sequence). The CDR3 sequence is 14 residues long. The germline V and J ends were trimmed by 1 base and 4 bases, with 9 bases remaining between them. CDR3 residues: CASSLVQGPDTQYF. CDR3 DNA: TGTGCCAGCAGCTTAGTACAGGGCCCAGATACGCAGTATTTT.